The 29 T cell receptor beta chains presented below share a single source sample, sequenced in a study of blood T cell repertoires in COVID-19. This table comes from immunoSEQ multiplex PCR, and its TCRdb copy is limited to in-frame clones, with some not included. The repertoire consists of some 320,000 clones, with roughly 88% occurring once and the leading ten covering 6.9%. The sample taken for sequencing was peripheral blood. These TCRs come from a woman younger than 45 who had recovered from COVID-19.

V and J are TRBV5-1 and TRBJ1-4, with TRBD1 as a possible D gene (6 bases). V was clipped by 4 bases and J by 3 bases, with 13 bases between them. The CDR3 covers 15 residues. Germline V gives CDR1 SGHRS, CDR2 YFSETQ. The CDR3 here is CASSQNGQPNEKLFF. CDR3 nucleotides: TGCGCCAGCAGCCAAAATGGACAGCCTAATGAAAAACTGTTTTTT.

This chain links TRBV18 with TRBJ1-3; D gene ambiguous. The CDR3 consists of 17 residues. Germline-derived CDR1 and CDR2 are KGHSH and LQKENI. V lost 3 bases and J 0 bases, leaving 15 bases between the germline ends. CDR3 loop: CASSPLGISLSGNTIYF. For the CDR3, the DNA is TGTGCCAGCTCACCGCTCGGTATCTCCCTCTCTGGAAACACCATATATTTT.

The chain uses TRBV6-4 and TRBJ1-2; possibly TRBD1 for D (5 bases). The CDR3 consists of 17 residues. Between the trimmed V and J ends, which lost 6 bases and 1 base, there was a span of 21 bases. Germline V gives CDR1 MRHNA, CDR2 SNTAGT. The DNA of the CDR3 is TGTGCCAGCAGGTCAGGCCTGAACAGGTGCCTTAACTATGGCTACACCTTC. Encoded protein: CASRSGLNRCLNYGYTF.

The chain couples TRBV10-3 to TRBJ2-1; 8 positions match TRBD2. Germline CDR1 ENHRY, CDR2 SYGVKD. The CDR3 has 15 amino acids. Germline trimming cut 1 base from V and 4 bases from J; bases unmatched to any gene: 3. CDR3 in DNA: TGTGCCATCAGTGAGTTGCGACTAGCGTACAATGAGCAGTTCTTC. Its translation: CAISELRLAYNEQFF.

The V and J genes are TRBV7-9 and TRBJ1-1, with 7 bases lining up with TRBD1. Per germline, CDR1 SEHNR and CDR2 FQNEAQ (reference sequence). Trimming removed 5 bases from V and 1 base from J; junction bases left unmatched: 4. The CDR3 spans 14 residues. CDR3 region: CASSMTGSNTEAFF. The CDR3 DNA reads TGTGCCAGCAGCATGACAGGGTCGAACACTGAAGCTTTCTTT.

The chain combines TRBV7-8 with TRBJ2-7; 16 positions match TRBD2. Germline lookup yields CDR1 SGHVS and CDR2 FQNEAQ. The CDR3 is made up of 19 amino acids. After removal of 7 bases from V and 7 bases from J, the junction contained 19 bases not matched to a gene. The DNA of the CDR3 is TGTGCCAGCATGTTCTCCGGGACTAGCGGGGGGGCCTGGGTCGGAGAGCAGTACTTC. It translates to CASMFSGTSGGAWVGEQYF.

The V gene is TRBV13, the J gene TRBJ1-2; 11 nucleotides match TRBD1. From germline, CDR1 is PRHDT and CDR2 FYEKMQ (reference sequence). This CDR3 contains 15 residues. The V and J ends lost 5 bases and 7 bases, in that order; junction bases with no gene match: 9. This chain's CDR3 is CASSPLVGTGGGYTF. CDR3 in DNA: TGTGCCAGCAGCCCGCTAGTGGGGACAGGGGGTGGCTACACCTTC.

The gene calls are TRBV25-1 and TRBJ2-4; TRBD2 is a possible D gene (5 bases). CDR3 length: 14 amino acids. V lost 3 bases to trimming and J lost 2 bases, with 8 bases between them. Germline CDR1 reads MGHDK; CDR2 reads SYGVNS. CDR3 loop: CASSDRGTKNIQYF. In nucleotides, the CDR3 is TGTGCCAGCAGTGATCGGGGTACCAAAAACATTCAGTACTTC.

This clone was seen a few times. V usage is TRBV5-1 and J usage is TRBJ1-4, with TRBD1 matching 8 bases. The CDR3 totals 14 residues. The V gene end was trimmed by 3 bases and the J gene end by 8 bases; junction bases not matched to a gene: 6. Looked up from germline, CDR1 is SGHRS and CDR2 is YFSETQ. The CDR3 protein is CASSWTGSREKLFF. The CDR3 DNA reads as TGCGCCAGCAGCTGGACAGGGTCAAGGGAAAAACTGTTTTTT.

The chain combines TRBV18 with TRBJ2-7; D is perhaps TRBD1 (5 bases). CDR1 KGHSH and CDR2 LQKENI come from the germline V gene. The length of the CDR3 is 16 residues. Trimming cost V 4 bases and J 4 bases, with 20 bases left between them. In DNA form, the CDR3 reads TGTGCCAGCTCACGCACGGATTGGGGCGAGCAGTACGAGCAGTACTTC. Its protein product is CASSRTDWGEQYEQYF.

The chain couples TRBV6-5 to TRBJ2-7, with 7 nucleotides matching TRBD1. The trim removed 6 bases at V and 2 bases at J, leaving 10 bases unmatched. Germline values: CDR1 MNHEY, CDR2 SVGAGI. This CDR3 contains 15 residues. The CDR3 DNA is TGTGCCAGCAGCCCCAGGGGGAGACCAACCTACGAGCAGTACTTC. Its protein product is CASSPRGRPTYEQYF.

The chain is built from TRBV5-6 and TRBJ2-3; D is perhaps TRBD1 (5 bases). This CDR3 spans 14 amino acids. Germline V lookup: CDR1 SGHDT, CDR2 YYEEEE. Between the trimmed V and J ends, which lost 1 base and 4 bases, there was a span of 10 bases. The CDR3 here is CASSLSGAPDTQYF. The DNA for the CDR3 is TGTGCCAGCAGCTTGTCTGGGGCCCCAGATACGCAGTATTTT.

This sequence joins TRBV24-1 and TRBJ2-7; 9 bases line up with TRBD1. Germline CDR1 KGHDR, CDR2 SFDVKD. This CDR3 region has 14 residues. With V trimmed by 0 bases and J by 5 bases, 1 base remained unmatched. CDR3 protein: CATSDLGTGNEQYF. CDR3 nucleotide sequence: TGTGCCACCAGTGATTTGGGGACAGGGAACGAGCAGTACTTC.

The chain links TRBV5-8 to TRBJ2-6, with a possible D match to TRBD2 (5 bases). CDR3 size: 18 residues. CDR1 is SGHTS, CDR2 YDEGEE, per germline. Trimming took off 0 bases at V and 0 bases at J, with 13 bases between the two ends. The CDR3 spells CASSLERVGFSGANVLTF. CDR3 nucleotide sequence: TGTGCCAGCAGCTTGGAGAGGGTGGGATTCTCTGGGGCCAACGTCCTGACTTTC.

The chain employs TRBV14 and TRBJ2-5; D perhaps matches TRBD2 (5 bases). V dropped 4 bases and J dropped 7 bases, with 16 bases sitting between them. Germline CDR1 SGHDN, CDR2 FVKESK. The CDR3 totals 14 residues. CDR3: CASSPASPSGTQYF. The DNA of the CDR3 is TGTGCCAGCAGCCCGGCTAGCCCGAGTGGGACCCAGTACTTC.

The chain has TRBV18 and TRBJ1-2, with 7 bases identical to TRBD1. Germline V gene lookup returns CDR1 KGHSH and CDR2 LQKENI. V trimming: 2 bases; J trimming: 5 bases; junction bases outside the gene matches: 5. This CDR3 is built from 14 residues. Written as DNA, the CDR3 is TGTGCCAGCTCACCAGGGGACAGTCGATATGGCTACACCTTC. It yields the protein CASSPGDSRYGYTF.

This clone occurred once. The V and J genes are TRBV6-2 or TRBV6-3 and TRBJ1-1; 7 nucleotides line up with TRBD1. The CDR3 sequence is 14 residues long. The V and J ends lost 5 bases and 7 bases, in that order; junction bases with no gene match: 10. Germline-derived CDR1 and CDR2 are MNHEY and SVGEGT. The chain's CDR3 is CASSNLRGSDEAFF. The CDR3 region has the DNA TGTGCCAGCAGTAACCTCAGGGGGTCCGATGAAGCTTTCTTT.

This clone was counted between two and nine times. The chain couples TRBV4-1 to TRBJ1-2, with D unclear. Trimming removed 0 bases at V and 3 bases at J, with 11 bases between. This CDR3 spans 15 amino acids. Germline V lookup: CDR1 MGHRA, CDR2 YSYEKL. The CDR3: CASSQDFGRYYGYTF. DNA for the CDR3: TGCGCCAGCAGCCAAGATTTCGGCAGGTACTATGGCTACACCTTC.

V usage is TRBV5-4 and J usage is TRBJ1-4, with TRBD1 matching 9 bases. Germline CDR1 is SGHNT and CDR2 is YYREEE (reference sequence). With V trimmed by 4 bases and J by 5 bases, 6 bases remained unmatched. The CDR3 is made up of 15 amino acids. In DNA, the CDR3 is TGTGCCAGCAGCGACGCGACAGGGGGAAATGAAAAACTGTTTTTT. Residues: CASSDATGGNEKLFF.

The V call is TRBV10-3, the J call TRBJ1-1; no definite D call. This CDR3 comprises 13 residues. Trimming stripped 11 bases from V and 0 bases from J, with 13 bases between. Germline CDR1 ENHRY, CDR2 SYGVKD. The CDR3 loop reads CAAAQVLNTEAFF. In DNA, the CDR3 is TGTGCCGCAGCTCAGGTCCTGAACACTGAAGCTTTCTTT.

This clone was detected once. The chain recombines TRBV5-1 with TRBJ2-6, with 7 bases matching TRBD1. Germline assignment: CDR1 SGHRS and CDR2 YFSETQ. CDR3 length equals 17 residues. J was trimmed by 0 bases and V by 4 bases; bases with no gene match: 7. CDR3 loop: CASSNDRESSGANVLTF. CDR3 DNA: TGCGCCAGCAGCAACGACAGGGAGAGCTCTGGGGCCAACGTCCTGACTTTC.

This chain uses TRBV30 with TRBJ1-1, with 7 bases that match TRBD1. The CDR3 is 15 residues long. Germline CDR1 reads GTSNPN; CDR2 reads SVGIG (reference sequence). V lost 2 bases to trimming and J lost 3 bases; unmatched junction nucleotides: 9. CDR3 nucleotide sequence: TGTGCCTGGAGTAAACCGGGACAGCCGTACACTGAAGCTTTCTTT. Translated, it gives CAWSKPGQPYTEAFF.

This clone has a single count. This chain uses TRBV9 with TRBJ2-7, with 11 bases fitting TRBD1. The V and J ends lost 3 bases and 0 bases, in that order; junction bases with no gene match: 2. Germline V gene data show CDR1 as SGDLS and CDR2 as YYNGEE. The CDR3 totals 15 residues. The CDR3 loop reads CASSAGTGGSYEQYF. In DNA, the CDR3 is TGTGCCAGCAGCGCCGGGACAGGGGGCTCCTACGAGCAGTACTTC.

This chain uses TRBV18 with TRBJ2-1, with TRBD2 matching 10 bases. The germline V gene encodes CDR1 KGHSH and CDR2 LQKENI. The CDR3 length is 15 residues. Trimming cost V 6 bases and J 5 bases; bases outside gene matches: 7. Here the CDR3 DNA reads TGTGCCAGCTCGCTAGCGGGGGCCCTAAACAATGAGCAGTTCTTC. Its translation: CASSLAGALNNEQFF.

This sequence joins TRBV10-3 and TRBJ2-3, with 10 nucleotides matching TRBD2. Looked up from germline, CDR1 is ENHRY and CDR2 is SYGVKD. This CDR3 has 20 amino acids. J gave up 4 bases and V 4 bases, and 20 bases lay outside the gene matches. The CDR3 here is CAISGPGSSGGPGSPDTQYF. As DNA, the CDR3 is TGTGCCATCAGTGGACCTGGGAGTAGCGGGGGGCCCGGAAGCCCAGATACGCAGTATTTT.

The rearrangement uses TRBV5-6 and TRBJ2-7, with a weak D call TRBD1 (6 bases). Trimming pared 0 bases from V and 0 bases from J, leaving 13 bases between. Germline loops: CDR1 SGHDT, CDR2 YYEEEE. This CDR3 has 16 residues. As DNA, the CDR3 is TGTGCCAGCAGCTTGGCGTGGGGGCGAAGCTCCTACGAGCAGTACTTC. This encodes CASSLAWGRSSYEQYF.

This chain links TRBV9 with TRBJ1-4, with a tentative D call TRBD1 (5 bases). Germline V gene data show CDR1 as SGDLS and CDR2 as YYNGEE. V lost 5 bases and J lost 2, with 22 bases in between. The CDR3 is made up of 18 amino acids. CDR3 residues: CASSRQGMVGGTNEKLFF. DNA for the CDR3: TGTGCCAGCAGTAGGCAGGGAATGGTAGGAGGGACTAATGAAAAACTGTTTTTT. Together with reference TRBV9 and TRBJ1-4, the CDR3 gives the full variable domain: DSGVTQTPKHLITATGQRVTLRCSPRSGDLSVYWYQQSLDQGLQFLIQYYNGEERAKGNILERFSAQQFPDLHSELNLSSLELGDSALYFCASSRQGMVGGTNEKLFFGSGTQLSVL.

V gene TRBV4-1 combines with J gene TRBJ1-5; TRBD1 aligns across 8 bases. V shed 0 bases, J shed 1 base, and the junction held 2 bases outside the gene matches. Germline values: CDR1 MGHRA, CDR2 YSYEKL. The CDR3 totals 16 residues. The CDR3 reads CASSQETGVSNQPQHF. The CDR3 DNA reads as TGCGCCAGCAGCCAAGAGACAGGGGTGAGCAATCAGCCCCAGCATTTT.

DNA for the CDR3: TGTGCCAGCAGTGATCCAGGGGGCCTAAGGCAAGAGACCCAGTACTTC. Translating it yields CASSDPGGLRQETQYF. The chain joins TRBV6-1 to TRBJ2-5, with TRBD1 matching over 8 bases. This CDR3 region has 16 residues. The V segment lost 3 bases and the J segment 2 bases; nucleotides outside the gene matches: 8. CDR1 MNHNS and CDR2 SASEGT come from the germline V gene.